This entry lists 31 T cell receptor beta chains sequenced from one sample in a study of CD8 T cells in ankylosing spondylitis. Notes on the study in general: A motif of roughly 8 highly homologous TCR beta variants was seen as apparently characteristic of ankylosing spondylitis blood.

These TCRs' antigens remain unknown. Via MiXCR, TCRdb re-called the 5' RACE reads, giving one row per CDR3 protein. The table records a few hundred thousand distinct CDR3 sequences, roughly 8% of them present only once. The sequenced material came from blood, either unsorted or a sorted T cell fraction (not recorded which). These receptors were obtained from a male donor with ankylosing spondylitis.

This clonotype turned up a few times. The chain has TRBV5-1 and TRBJ2-3; TRBD1 matches at 7 bases. The germline V gene has CDR1 SGHRS and CDR2 YFSETQ. The length of the CDR3 is 14 residues. The J segment lost 5 bases and the V segment lost 4 bases, leaving 7 bases of the junction unmatched. The CDR3 bases are TGCGCCAGCAGCATAGACAGGGTTGGAGATACGCAGTATTTT. Protein: CASSIDRVGDTQYF.

Only a few counts were recorded for this clonotype. The chain is built from TRBV29-1 and TRBJ1-2, with TRBD1 as a possible D gene (6 bases). Per germline, CDR1 SQVTM and CDR2 ANQGSEA. CDR3 length: 15 amino acids. Trimming shortened V by 3 bases and J by 2 bases, and 16 bases separated the two germline ends. The CDR3 protein is CSVEETGSPNYGYTF. In DNA, the CDR3 is TGCAGCGTTGAGGAGACAGGTTCGCCAAACTATGGCTACACCTTC.

On this clonotype itself: The germline gene is not matched at one end of the junction; a read error may be the cause. The chain has TRBV7-9 and TRBJ2-7, with 9 nucleotides matching TRBD1. CDR1 is SEHNR, CDR2 FQNEAQ, per germline (reference sequence). The CDR3 is 15 amino acids. The CDR3 reads CASSLADRGSYEQYF. The CDR3 DNA is TGTGCCAGCAGCCTAGCGGACAGGGGATCCTACGAGCAGTACTTC.

The table lists this clonotype with a few counts. The chain employs TRBV12-3 or TRBV12-4 and TRBJ1-4; a possible D gene is TRBD1 (5 bases). The CDR3 is 14 residues long. Trimming stripped 8 bases from V and 4 bases from J, with 14 bases between. CDR3 protein: CASADSGNNEKLFF. The CDR3 nucleotides read TGTGCCAGCGCAGACAGCGGCAATAATGAAAAACTGTTTTTT.

This clonotype was detected only a few times. V is TRBV5-1 and J is TRBJ2-7; 11 bases map to TRBD2. With 3 bases clipped from V and 5 bases from J, the junction kept 22 bases outside the gene matches. CDR3 length: 20 residues. Germline CDR1 reads SGHRS; CDR2 reads YFSETQ. The CDR3 DNA sequence: TGCGCCAGCAGCTCGAGACGGCTTGGGACTAGCGGACTAGGGCGTCACGAGCAGTACTTC. Amino acids: CASSSRRLGTSGLGRHEQYF.

Only a few counts were recorded for this clonotype. The chain carries TRBV10-3 and TRBJ2-7; 8 bases line up with TRBD2. The CDR3 spans 16 residues. V gave up 2 bases and J gave up 0 bases; unmatched junction bases: 6. The germline gives CDR1 ENHRY, CDR2 SYGVKD. The CDR3 protein is CAISETSGSSSYEQYF. Written as DNA, the CDR3 is TGTGCCATCAGTGAGACTAGCGGATCAAGCTCCTACGAGCAGTACTTC.

V is TRBV6-1 and J is TRBJ1-4; the D gene is possibly TRBD1 (5 bases). Trimming stripped 2 bases from V and 4 bases from J, with 14 bases between. Germline V gene data show CDR1 as MNHNS and CDR2 as SASEGT. CDR3 length: 16 amino acids. The CDR3 is CASSEPGAAINEKLFF. The CDR3 DNA follows: TGTGCCAGCAGTGAACCCGGGGCCGCCATTAATGAAAAACTGTTTTTT.

In this sample, this clonotype turned up many times. The chain carries TRBV10-1 and TRBJ2-1; 7 positions match TRBD2. The CDR3 sequence is 15 residues long. J gave up 5 bases and V 0 bases, and 4 bases lay outside the gene matches. Germline CDR1 is WNHNN and CDR2 is SYGVQD (reference sequence). The CDR3 DNA follows: TGCGCCAGCAGTGAGTCCCCGGGACTACACAATGAGCAGTTCTTC. Translated: CASSESPGLHNEQFF.

The chain combines TRBV6-5 with TRBJ2-5; TRBD2 agrees at 11 bases. V lost 2 bases to trimming and J lost 4 bases; unmatched junction nucleotides: 12. Germline CDR1 reads MNHEY; CDR2 reads SVGAGI. The CDR3 spans 18 residues. DNA for the CDR3: TGTGCCAGCAGTTACGGCGATCTTGGTCTAGCGGGAGGAGAGACCCAGTACTTC. It translates to CASSYGDLGLAGGETQYF.

The genes are TRBV7-3 and TRBJ2-5; TRBD1 agrees at 7 bases. The CDR3 loop spans 15 amino acids. Trimming at V came to 5 bases and at J to 3 bases, leaving 9 bases not matched to a gene. In germline, CDR1 is SGHTA, CDR2 FQGTGA. The CDR3 region is CASSKDRVGEETQYF. The CDR3 DNA reads TGTGCCAGCAGCAAAGACAGGGTGGGGGAAGAGACCCAGTACTTC.

This clonotype came up many times. The rearrangement links TRBV29-1 to TRBJ1-2; 8 positions match TRBD1. The CDR3 has 13 amino acids. CDR1 and CDR2 from the germline V gene are SQVTM and ANQGSEA. V trimming: 7 bases; J trimming: 4 bases; junction bases outside the gene matches: 8. The CDR3 sequence is CSADGQGTYGYTF. In nucleotides, the CDR3 is TGCAGCGCCGATGGACAGGGAACCTATGGCTACACCTTC.

This clonotype has at least ten counts. CDR3 region: CSVPQPSGSLYNEQFF. The CDR3 DNA is TGCAGCGTCCCTCAGCCTAGCGGGAGTTTGTACAATGAGCAGTTCTTC. The V gene is TRBV29-1, the J gene TRBJ2-1, with 10 bases fitting TRBD2. CDR1 SQVTM and CDR2 ANQGSEA come from the germline V gene. This CDR3 has 16 residues. V dropped 6 bases and J dropped 4; count of bases not matched to a gene: 12.

With regard to this clonotype: Its ends do not fully match the called genes, so a read error is possible. This chain joins TRBV7-7 and TRBJ2-1, with a weak D call TRBD1 (5 bases). CDR1 and CDR2 (germline): SSHAT, FNYEAQ (reference sequence). This CDR3 comprises 17 residues. CDR3 nucleotides: TGTGCTAGCAGCTTAGGTGTTGAGACAGCAAGCTACAATGAGCAGTTCTTC. The encoded protein is CASSLGVETASYNEQFF.

V gene TRBV15 combines with J gene TRBJ2-1; 9 nucleotides align to TRBD1. The germline gives CDR1 LNHNV, CDR2 YYDKDF (reference sequence). This CDR3 contains 17 residues. V lost 7 bases, J lost 5 bases, and 15 bases stayed unmatched. The CDR3 loop reads CATTKALDRGRDNEQFF. The CDR3 DNA reads as TGTGCCACCACCAAAGCCTTGGACAGGGGAAGAGACAATGAGCAGTTCTTC.

Many counts were recorded for this clonotype. CDR3 sequence (DNA): TGCGCCAGCAGCTTGTGGATGAGCACAGATACGCAGTATTTT. Its protein product is CASSLWMSTDTQYF. The chain couples TRBV5-1 to TRBJ2-3; D unresolved. Germline CDR1 reads SGHRS; CDR2 reads YFSETQ. The V end was cut by 1 base, the J end by 0 bases, with 6 bases between. This CDR3 has 14 residues. Drawing the rest from reference TRBV5-1 and TRBJ2-3, the complete variable domain is KAGVTQTPRYLIKTRGQQVTLSCSPISGHRSVSWYQQTPGQGLQFLFEYFSETQRNKGNFPGRFSGRQFSNSRSEMNVSTLELGDSALYLCASSLWMSTDTQYFGPGTRLTVL.

This clonotype was counted many times. The chain joins TRBV10-3 to TRBJ2-7; TRBD2 aligns across 10 bases. Germline V gene sequence: CDR1 ENHRY, CDR2 SYGVKD. Losses at the gene ends were 2 bases for V and 1 base for J; bases not matched to a gene: 2. The CDR3 totals 15 residues. CDR3 sequence reads: CAISEASGSSYEQYF. CDR3 in DNA: TGTGCCATCAGTGAGGCTAGCGGGAGTTCCTACGAGCAGTACTTC.

This clonotype was seen a few times. The V and J genes are TRBV4-1 and TRBJ2-5; the D gene is possibly TRBD1 (6 bases). V was pared by 8 bases and J by 5 bases, with 24 bases between. CDR3 length: 16 amino acids. Looked up from germline, CDR1 is MGHRA and CDR2 is YSYEKL. This chain's CDR3 is CASRMNRDGIAETQYF. CDR3 DNA sequence: TGCGCCAGCCGCATGAACAGGGACGGGATAGCGGAGACCCAGTACTTC.

There are a few counts of this clonotype. The rearrangement joins TRBV3-1 to TRBJ2-1; D uncertain. Germline V gene lookup returns CDR1 LGHDT and CDR2 YNNKEL (reference sequence). CDR3 length equals 15 residues. Trimming stripped 3 bases from V and 10 bases from J, with 19 bases between. The CDR3 nucleotides read TGTGCCAGCAGCCAGGCACTCCTTCCACTCGGCGAGCAGTTCTTC. It encodes CASSQALLPLGEQFF.

This clonotype turned up a few times. This chain links TRBV5-1 with TRBJ2-5; 8 bases align to TRBD1. The CDR3 totals 15 residues. Trimming removed 0 bases from V and 6 bases from J; junction bases left unmatched: 7. The germline V gene has CDR1 SGHRS and CDR2 YFSETQ. CDR3: CASSLGRQGLQTQYF. The CDR3, as DNA: TGCGCCAGCAGCTTGGGAAGACAGGGGCTCCAGACCCAGTACTTC.

V and J are TRBV4-3 and TRBJ2-3; 10 bases fit TRBD1. Germline loops: CDR1 LGHNA, CDR2 YSLEER. This CDR3 contains 16 residues. Trimming removed 2 bases from V and 3 bases from J; junction bases left unmatched: 5. The CDR3 DNA sequence: TGCGCCAGCAGCCAACTCGGGACAGGGGTAACAGATACGCAGTATTTT. Protein sequence: CASSQLGTGVTDTQYF.

This clonotype was counted ten times or more. This rearrangement joins TRBV6-1 to TRBJ1-1, with no clear D. Germline V gene lookup returns CDR1 MNHNS and CDR2 SASEGT. Trimming took off 7 bases at V and 4 bases at J, with 22 bases between the two ends. CDR3 length: 16 residues. CDR3 loop: CASTNLAGSVGTEAFF. DNA of the CDR3: TGTGCCAGCACCAACCTCGCAGGATCTGTCGGCACTGAAGCTTTCTTT.

This clonotype was found many times. J is TRBJ2-3 and V is TRBV5-1, with no clear D. The CDR3 has 15 residues. Germline CDR1 SGHRS, CDR2 YFSETQ. V was cut by 6 bases and J by 2 bases, with 16 bases left in between. The CDR3 DNA follows: TGCGCCAGCACCCTTGGTCAGCTACTCACAGATACGCAGTATTTT. Translated, it gives CASTLGQLLTDTQYF.

In its sample, this clonotype was seen a few times. V is TRBV29-1 and J is TRBJ1-2, with TRBD1 as a possible D gene (5 bases). CDR1 and CDR2 from the germline V gene are SQVTM and ANQGSEA. The CDR3 sequence is 15 residues long. V was clipped by 3 bases and J by 0 bases, with 14 bases between them. CDR3 loop: CSVDAGRRSNYGYTF. DNA of the CDR3: TGCAGCGTTGACGCAGGGAGGAGGTCTAACTATGGCTACACCTTC. Full variable domain (outside the CDR3, taken from reference TRBV29-1 and TRBJ1-2): SAVISQKPSRDICQRGTSLTIQCQVDSQVTMMFWYRQQPGQSLTLIATANQGSEATYESGFVIDKFPISRPNLTFSTLTVSNMSPEDSSIYLCSVDAGRRSNYGYTFGSGTRLTVV.

This chain joins TRBV4-2 and TRBJ2-2; D uncertain. CDR1 is LGHNA and CDR2 is YNFKEQ in the germline V gene. CDR3 length equals 15 residues. Trimming removed 2 bases at V and 3 bases at J, with 10 bases between. CDR3 sequence reads: CASSQSIGHTGELFF. The CDR3 nucleotides read TGTGCCAGCAGCCAATCTATCGGGCACACCGGGGAGCTGTTTTTT.

In this sample, this clonotype turned up many times. V and J are TRBV5-1 and TRBJ2-1; D is ambiguous. CDR3 length equals 13 residues. Germline values: CDR1 SGHRS, CDR2 YFSETQ. Trimming stripped 0 bases from V and 7 bases from J, with 8 bases between. The CDR3 here is CASSLEPVNEQFF. In nucleotides, the CDR3 is TGCGCCAGCAGCTTGGAGCCAGTTAATGAGCAGTTCTTC.

This clonotype was counted ten times or more. The junction differs from germline at one of its ends, possibly a read error. This rearrangement joins TRBV2 to TRBJ1-5; 8 nucleotides align to TRBD1. Germline-derived CDR1 and CDR2 are SNHLY and FYNNEI. This CDR3 region has 16 residues. This CDR3 is CASTGDRTYGVSKLSF. CDR3 nucleotide sequence: TGTGCCAGCACTGGGGACAGGACGTATGGGGTATCAAAACTCAGTTTT.

This clonotype was recorded a few times. V and J are TRBV12-3 or TRBV12-4 and TRBJ2-2, with D unresolved. The V end lost 5 bases, the J end lost 6 bases, and 10 bases lay between the germline ends. The CDR3 loop spans 13 amino acids. DNA of the CDR3: TGTGCCAGCAGTCCGACCCAACCCGGGGAGCTGTTTTTT. It specifies CASSPTQPGELFF.

The chain recombines TRBV20-1 with TRBJ2-1; D is ambiguous. This CDR3 comprises 14 residues. Germline CDR1 reads DFQATT; CDR2 reads SNEGSKA (reference sequence). With 3 bases removed from V and 3 bases from J, the gap between germline ends came to 12 bases. DNA of the CDR3: TGCAGTGCTAGTCCATCCCCCCGCTACAATGAGCAGTTCTTC. This sequence encodes CSASPSPRYNEQFF.

This clonotype was counted a few times. This rearrangement joins TRBV15 to TRBJ2-7; D is ambiguous. Deletions cut 1 base from V and 3 bases from J, with 10 bases between. The CDR3 length is 14 residues. Looked up from germline, CDR1 is LNHNV and CDR2 is YYDKDF (reference sequence). The CDR3: CATSRGGNGYEQYF. DNA for the CDR3: TGTGCCACCAGCAGAGGAGGAAACGGCTACGAGCAGTACTTC.

This clonotype was counted only a few times. As DNA, the CDR3 is TGCGCCAGCAGCGGTGTGGCCCCGACGTACGAGCAGTACTTC. It is translated as CASSGVAPTYEQYF. The chain links TRBV5-1 to TRBJ2-7; D uncertain. Germline V gene lookup returns CDR1 SGHRS and CDR2 YFSETQ. V shed 4 bases and J shed 4 bases, with 15 bases lying between them. This CDR3 spans 14 amino acids.

This clonotype was seen more than once but under ten times. The V gene is TRBV15, the J gene TRBJ2-7; D gene unclear. CDR1 LNHNV and CDR2 YYDKDF come from the germline V gene (reference sequence). V lost 2 bases and J 3 bases, leaving 14 bases between the germline ends. The CDR3 spans 15 residues. The CDR3: CATSRTHLFLYEQYF. CDR3 in DNA: TGTGCCACCAGCAGAACCCACTTATTTCTCTACGAGCAGTACTTC.